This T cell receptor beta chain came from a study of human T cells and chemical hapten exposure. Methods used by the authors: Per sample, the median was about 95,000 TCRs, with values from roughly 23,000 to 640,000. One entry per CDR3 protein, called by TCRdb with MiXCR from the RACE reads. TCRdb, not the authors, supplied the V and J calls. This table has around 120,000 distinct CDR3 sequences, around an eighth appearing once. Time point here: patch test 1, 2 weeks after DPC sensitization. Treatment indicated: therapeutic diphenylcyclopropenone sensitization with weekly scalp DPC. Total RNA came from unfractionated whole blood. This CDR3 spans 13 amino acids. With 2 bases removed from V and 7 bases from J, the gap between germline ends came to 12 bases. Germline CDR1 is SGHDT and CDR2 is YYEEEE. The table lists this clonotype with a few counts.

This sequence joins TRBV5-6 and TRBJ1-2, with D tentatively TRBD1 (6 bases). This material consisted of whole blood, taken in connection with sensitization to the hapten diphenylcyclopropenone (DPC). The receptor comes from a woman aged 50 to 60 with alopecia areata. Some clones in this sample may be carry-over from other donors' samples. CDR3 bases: TGTGCCAGCAGCTTTGGCAGGGGAAGTGGCTACACCTTC. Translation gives CASSFGRGSGYTF.